Here is one T cell receptor beta chain with its context. This entry is derived from a study of T cells in Graves' hyperthyroidism and ophthalmopathy. The germline gives CDR1 LGHNA, CDR2 YSLEER. The CDR3 is 15 residues long. V was shortened by 0 bases and J by 7 bases, with 13 bases between the two germline ends. TCR beta CDR3 sequences were amplified from RNA transcripts. HTBI primers drove first-round RT-PCR of the TCR CDR3. TCRdb re-called the multiplex PCR reads with MiXCR, one entry per CDR3 protein. The sample lists 540,000 or so distinct CDR3 sequences, about 43% seen once, with 19% in the top ten.

The sample taken for sequencing was peripheral blood or thyroid tissue (not recorded which). The chain joins TRBV4-3 to TRBJ1-5; D is undetermined. This sequence originates from an adult woman with Graves' disease, either hyperthyroidism or ophthalmopathy (not recorded which). CDR3 in amino acids: CASSQDHGVGQPQHF. CDR3 nucleotide sequence: TGCGCCAGCAGCCAAGATCACGGGGTGGGACAGCCCCAGCATTTT.